Sequencing of this T cell receptor (beta chain) was carried out in a study of T-cell memory formation after mild COVID-19. General study findings and limits: Contracting clones localized mainly to CM and EM when CD4+ and mainly to EMRA when CD8+.

Researchers used 5'RACE with constant-segment primers to make TCR alpha and TCR beta cDNA libraries that carry sample barcodes and UMIs. Using its own MiXCR run on the 5' RACE reads, TCRdb lists one record per CDR3 protein. Of about 190,000 distinct CDR3 sequences listed, around 17% are singletons. This clonotype was detected ten times or more. Its antigen is as yet unknown. The V and J ends lost 6 bases and 1 base, in that order; junction bases with no gene match: 4. CDR3 length: 14 amino acids. Source material: PBMCs or a T cell subset sorted from them (not recorded which). The chain is built from TRBV12-3 or TRBV12-4 and TRBJ2-7; 9 bases agree with TRBD2. The clonotype comes from an adult woman who had mild COVID-19 (a few samples of this study predate the infection). Cell type and time point are not known. CDR3 loop: CASRESGRSYEQYF. CDR3 coding DNA: TGTGCCAGCAGAGAAAGCGGGAGGTCCTACGAGCAGTACTTC.